This T cell receptor (beta chain) appears in the sequencing data of a study of shared clonotypes between healthy human individuals. A word on this clone: The antigen remains undetermined.

Under the authors' procedure: Quality scores were absent from the junction-only immunoSEQ sequences, so filtering differed. The protocol was immunoSEQ multiplex PCR, while the TCRdb copy is restricted to in-frame clones and leaves out a portion. That table supplies the V and J calls and clone size; D and trimming were determined from the DNA. The sample shows about 2 million clones, over 85% of them seen only once. V gave up 1 base and J gave up 7 bases, with 8 bases separating them. This CDR3 contains 12 residues. The germline CDR1 and CDR2 sequences are MNHNY and SVGAGI (reference sequence). Terminally differentiated effector memory CD45RA+ cells were excluded from the naive CD8 cells, which were CD45RO-negative and positively selected for CCR7. General study findings and limits: Sequencing depth was a factor that was expected to affect clonotype sharing among donors.

The sequence derives from a man in his late teens or twenties in good health. The chain employs TRBV6-6 and TRBJ2-7; D is tentatively TRBD1 or TRBD2 (5 bases each). Source material: naive CD8+ T cells sorted from blood. The CDR3 DNA reads as TGTGCCAGCAGTTACTTTGGGGGAGAGCAGTACTTC. Protein sequence: CASSYFGGEQYF.